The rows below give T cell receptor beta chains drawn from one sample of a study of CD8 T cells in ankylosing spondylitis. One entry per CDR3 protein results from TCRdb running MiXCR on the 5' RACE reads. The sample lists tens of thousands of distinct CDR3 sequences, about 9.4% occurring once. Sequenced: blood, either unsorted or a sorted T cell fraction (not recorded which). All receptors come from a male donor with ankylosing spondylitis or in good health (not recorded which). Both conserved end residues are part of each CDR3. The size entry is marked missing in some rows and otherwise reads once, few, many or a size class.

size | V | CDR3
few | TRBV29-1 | CSARQPSTDTQYF
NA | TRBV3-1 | CASSQKGYSAEAFF
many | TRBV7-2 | CASKSGQGWAQFF
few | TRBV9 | CASSALAFHEQFF
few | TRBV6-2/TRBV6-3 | CASNRDNRRNTEAFF
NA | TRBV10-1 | CASSDPPAGSTDTQYF
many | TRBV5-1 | CASSLKGQETQYF
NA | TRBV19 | CASTPSGGIENEQFF
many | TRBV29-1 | CSVLVESTDTQYF
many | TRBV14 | CASSRAGPRRYEQYF
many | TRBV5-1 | CASSPGVAGTSDTQYF
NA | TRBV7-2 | CASSLGGTSGGSYEQYF